These 17 T cell receptor beta chains were sequenced from one sample in a study of persistence of HIV-infected CD4 T cells. Sequencing used immunoSEQ version 4 in survey mode. Generated by immunoSEQ multiplex PCR, the TCRdb table keeps only in-frame clones and is missing some. Of around 35,000 clones in the sample, approximately 86% were seen once. The antigens for these receptors are not known. Nonspecific anti-CD3/anti-CD28 bead stimulation represents the broad CD4+ T cell repertoire. Sorting selected CD4+ T cells upregulating both CD40 ligand and CD69. This sample comprised CD4+ T cells sorted from PBMCs after roughly 18-hour stimulation, obtained from a patient who received antiretroviral therapy. The receptors here all came from an adult man with HIV who was CMV-seropositive.

The chain combines TRBV5-1 with TRBJ1-2, with D possibly being TRBD1 (5 bases). The CDR3 length is 15 residues. V shed 0 bases and J shed 4 bases, with 13 bases lying between them. Germline V gene lookup returns CDR1 SGHRS and CDR2 YFSETQ. The CDR3: CASSLDGAVGYGYTF. CDR3 nucleotides: TGCGCCAGCAGCTTGGATGGGGCCGTCGGCTATGGCTACACCTTC.

The chain combines TRBV9 with TRBJ1-6; perhaps TRBD1 as D (5 bases). Germline values: CDR1 SGDLS, CDR2 YYNGEE. V lost 3 bases, J lost 1 base, and 14 bases lay in between. This CDR3 comprises 17 residues. For the CDR3, the DNA is TGTGCCAGCAGCGCCGCGGGGGTTGGGTCCTATAATTCACCCCTCCACTTT. It is translated as CASSAAGVGSYNSPLHF.

The chain uses TRBV7-2 and TRBJ1-1; TRBD1 aligns across 7 bases. V shed 0 bases and J 0 bases; nucleotides not matched to a gene: 1. The CDR3 covers 15 residues. Germline V lookup: CDR1 SGHTA, CDR2 FQGNSA. The CDR3 sequence is CASSLATGVNTEAFF. CDR3 DNA: TGTGCCAGCAGCTTAGCAACAGGGGTGAACACTGAAGCTTTCTTT.

This clone was recorded only once. This chain connects TRBV14 to TRBJ2-6, with 7 bases that match TRBD1. This CDR3 contains 16 residues. The germline CDR1 and CDR2 sequences are SGHDN and FVKESK. Trimming at V came to 2 bases and at J to 0 bases, leaving 1 base not matched to a gene. The CDR3 loop reads CASSQRTGSGANVLTF. In DNA form, the CDR3 reads TGTGCCAGCAGCCAAAGGACAGGCTCTGGGGCCAACGTCCTGACTTTC.

The V and J genes are TRBV5-1 and TRBJ2-2, with 10 bases fitting TRBD2. The germline V gene encodes CDR1 SGHRS and CDR2 YFSETQ. This CDR3 region has 18 residues. V shed 0 bases, J shed 7 bases, and the junction held 12 bases outside the gene matches. The CDR3, as DNA: TGCGCCAGCAGCTTGGCGGGGACTAGCGCCAACATAAACGGGGAGCTGTTTTTT. As protein: CASSLAGTSANINGELFF.

This clone occurred a few times. The J gene is TRBJ2-7, the V gene TRBV10-3; possible D gene TRBD1, 5 bases. V lost 7 bases to trimming and J lost 5 bases, with 12 bases between them. This CDR3 comprises 12 residues. CDR1 and CDR2 (germline): ENHRY, SYGVKD. Here the CDR3 reads CAITQGPDEQYF. DNA of the CDR3: TGTGCCATCACCCAGGGTCCCGACGAGCAGTACTTC.

The chain uses TRBV12-3 or TRBV12-4 and TRBJ1-1; maybe TRBD1 (6 bases). The CDR3 spans 13 residues. The ends were cut back, 5 bases at V and 4 bases at J, with 11 bases in the middle. For the CDR3, the DNA is TGTGCCAGCAGTCAGGACAGCCGCACTGAAGCTTTCTTT. Residues: CASSQDSRTEAFF.

This clone came up a few times. V gene TRBV21-1 combines with J gene TRBJ2-2; the D segment call TRBD1 is taken from the table without a DNA check. TRBV21-1 is assigned pseudogene status. The CDR3 length is 15 residues. The chain's CDR3 is CASSPGQGDTGELFF. CDR3 DNA sequence: TGTGCCAGCAGCCCGGGACAGGGAGACACCGGGGAGCTGTTTTTT.

V is TRBV14 and J is TRBJ1-2, with 7 positions matching TRBD1. After removal of 4 bases from V and 4 bases from J, the junction contained 9 bases not matched to a gene. Germline V CDR1 and CDR2: SGHDN, FVKESK. The CDR3 consists of 15 residues. The CDR3 DNA is TGTGCCAGCAGCCCAGACAGGGTGGCGGCCTATGGCTACACCTTC. Residues: CASSPDRVAAYGYTF.

This chain joins TRBV19 and TRBJ1-1; no clear D gene. CDR3 length equals 14 residues. Germline V gene lookup returns CDR1 LNHDA and CDR2 SQIVND (reference sequence). Trimming cost V 1 base and J 0 bases, with 6 bases left between them. CDR3 amino acids: CASSIGQLNTEAFF. CDR3 coding DNA: TGTGCCAGTAGTATAGGTCAGTTGAACACTGAAGCTTTCTTT.

The gene calls are TRBV7-2 and TRBJ2-7; no firm D call. Trimming removed 1 base at V and 9 bases at J, with 16 bases between. The CDR3 contains 14 residues. Germline CDR1 SGHTA, CDR2 FQGNSA. The CDR3 here is CASSLERQPSWQYF. The CDR3 nucleotides are TGTGCCAGCAGCTTAGAACGTCAGCCCTCCTGGCAGTACTTC.

V gene TRBV2 combines with J gene TRBJ1-2; D might be TRBD1 (5 bases). The CDR3 consists of 13 residues. In germline, CDR1 is SNHLY, CDR2 FYNNEI. V lost 4 bases to trimming and J lost 8 bases, with 14 bases between them. CDR3 loop: CASSGEANRGYTF. The CDR3 DNA sequence: TGTGCCAGCAGTGGAGAGGCCAACAGGGGCTACACCTTC.

CDR3 DNA sequence: TGTGCCAGCAGCCAAGAAGAGAGCAGCTACACCTTC. As protein: CASSQEESSYTF. The chain links TRBV3-1 (or the pseudogene TRBV3-2) to TRBJ1-2; no clear D gene. The germline V gene encodes CDR1 LGHDT and CDR2 YNNKEL (reference sequence). V was trimmed by 0 bases and J by 9 bases, leaving 8 bases between them. The CDR3 is made up of 12 amino acids.

This chain connects TRBV6-1 to TRBJ2-2, with TRBD2 matching over 9 bases. The V segment lost 4 bases and the J segment 4 bases; nucleotides outside the gene matches: 7. Germline V gives CDR1 MNHNS, CDR2 SASEGT. CDR3 length equals 16 residues. CDR3 sequence reads: CASSGTSEGATGELFF. The CDR3 nucleotides are TGTGCCAGCAGTGGGACTAGCGAGGGGGCCACCGGGGAGCTGTTTTTT.

The chain recombines TRBV19 with TRBJ1-5; D uncertain. Trimming took 3 bases from V and 4 from J, leaving 10 bases between them. The CDR3 is made up of 14 amino acids. In germline, CDR1 is LNHDA, CDR2 SQIVND (reference sequence). The CDR3, as DNA: TGTGCCAGTAGTATCAACGGGGTGAATCAGCCCCAGCATTTT. This gives the protein CASSINGVNQPQHF. The full variable domain, with the rest looked up from reference TRBV19 and TRBJ1-5, is DGGITQSPKYLFRKEGQNVTLSCEQNLNHDAMYWYRQDPGQGLRLIYYSQIVNDFQKGDIAEGYSVSREKKESFPLTVTSAQKNPTAFYLCASSINGVNQPQHFGDGTRLSIL.

The chain combines TRBV15 with TRBJ2-7; the match to TRBD2 covers 9 bases. CDR3 length: 15 residues. J lost 0 bases, V lost 3 bases, and 3 bases had no gene match. Germline loops: CDR1 LNHNV, CDR2 YYDKDF (reference sequence). The DNA of the CDR3 is TGTGCCACCAGCAGTAGCGGGGGCCTCTCCTACGAGCAGTACTTC. Amino acid sequence: CATSSSGGLSYEQYF.

The V and J genes are TRBV30 and TRBJ2-3; TRBD1 matches 10 bases. Germline CDR1 and CDR2: GTSNPN and SVGIG (reference sequence). The trim removed 7 bases at V and 3 bases at J, leaving 13 bases unmatched. The CDR3 has 16 amino acids. This chain's CDR3 is CASLDRTGGFTDTQYF. DNA of the CDR3: TGTGCCTCCCTCGATAGGACAGGGGGATTTACAGATACGCAGTATTTT.